Listed below are T cell receptor beta chains from one sample, sequenced in a study of T cells in localized non-small cell lung cancer. Sequenced by immunoSEQ multiplex PCR; TCRdb stores in-frame clones only, minus some. The sample comprises about 20,000 clones, around 86% of which are singletons, and 9% to 15% rests with the top ten. The starting material was PBMCs, obtained before any cancer treatment. The receptor source for this set is a man aged 40 to 69 with stage II squamous cell lung carcinoma. The CDR3 runs from the conserved cysteine through the conserved F or W. The D gene is left open where the match is weak. The listing skips clone size in some rows; elsewhere it reads once, few, many or a size class.

v_call	clone_size	d_call	j_call	cdr3_aa	cdr3_nt
TRBV29-1	-	TRBD1	TRBJ1-1	CSVDRDGTEAFF	TGCAGCGTGGACAGGGATGGGACTGAAGCTTTCTTT
TRBV7-9	few	-	TRBJ1-2	CASSFKGSSGYTF	TGTGCCAGCAGCTTCAAGGGTAGTTCTGGCTACACCTTC
TRBV28	-	TRBD2	TRBJ2-2	CASRTSGSILTGELFF	TGTGCCAGCAGGACTAGCGGGAGTATTTTAACCGGGGAGCTGTTTTTT
TRBV7-9	-	-	TRBJ2-7	CASSLVAGLSEQYF	TGTGCCAGCAGCTTAGTTGCAGGGCTATCCGAGCAGTACTTC
TRBV18	-	TRBD1	TRBJ1-1	CASSNRTGRTEAFF	TGTGCCAGCTCAAATCGGACAGGGCGGACTGAAGCTTTCTTT
TRBV19	-	TRBD1	TRBJ2-5	CASSRDRDPKETQYF	TGTGCCAGTAGCCGGGACAGGGACCCGAAGGAGACCCAGTACTTC
TRBV27	-	-	TRBJ2-3	CASSLSSTDTQYF	TGTGCCAGCAGTTTATCTAGCACAGATACGCAGTATTTT
TRBV7-6	-	-	TRBJ2-7	CASSLRSDPVEQYF	TGTGCCAGCAGCTTAAGGAGTGATCCCGTCGAGCAGTACTTC
TRBV9	once	TRBD2	TRBJ2-1	CASSVTSGSKDEQFF	TGTGCCAGCAGCGTCACTAGCGGGAGTAAAGATGAGCAGTTCTTC
TRBV4-1	-	TRBD1	TRBJ2-1	CASSRDRGYNEQFF	TGCGCCAGCAGCCGGGACAGGGGCTACAATGAGCAGTTCTTC
TRBV6-5	-	TRBD1	TRBJ2-7	CASRDRGTYEQYF	TGTGCCAGCAGGGACAGGGGAACCTACGAGCAGTACTTC
TRBV6-5	few	-	TRBJ1-1	CASSYGMTAEAFF	TGTGCCAGCAGTTACGGGATGACAGCAGAAGCTTTCTTT
TRBV4-2	-	TRBD2	TRBJ2-2	CASSQQRGDNTGELFF	TGTGCCAGCAGCCAGCAGCGGGGGGATAACACCGGGGAGCTGTTTTTT
TRBV27	once	TRBD2	TRBJ2-2	CASSLLAGGLTGELFF	TGTGCCAGCAGTTTACTAGCGGGGGGGTTGACCGGGGAGCTGTTTTTT
TRBV4-1	once	-	TRBJ2-3	CASSHDRVTDTQYF	TGCGCCAGCAGCCACGATCGAGTTACAGATACGCAGTATTTT
TRBV5-4	few	TRBD1	TRBJ2-5	CASSSTGTEETQYF	TGTGCCAGCAGCTCCACCGGGACAGAAGAGACCCAGTACTTC
TRBV19	-	TRBD1	TRBJ2-6	CASSMFMGQGARGANVLTF	TGTGCCAGTAGTATGTTTATGGGACAGGGGGCGCGAGGGGCCAACGTCCTGACTTTC
TRBV5-4	-	TRBD1	TRBJ2-7	CASSWTGKPSYEQYF	TGTGCCAGCAGCTGGACAGGGAAGCCTTCCTACGAGCAGTACTTC
TRBV30	-	-	TRBJ2-3	CAWSLNPSTDTQYF	TGTGCCTGGAGTCTCAATCCTAGCACAGATACGCAGTATTTT
TRBV7-9	-	-	TRBJ2-6	CASSREGTSGANVLTF	TGTGCCAGCAGCAGAGAGGGGACCTCGGGGGCCAACGTCCTGACTTTC
TRBV5-1	-	TRBD1	TRBJ2-5	CASSRRPTGVETQYF	TGCGCCAGCAGCCGTCGGCCAACAGGGGTAGAGACCCAGTACTTC
TRBV6-1	-	TRBD1	TRBJ2-7	CASSETRQGYHYEQYF	TGTGCCAGCAGTGAAACAAGACAGGGTTATCACTACGAGCAGTACTTC
TRBV4-1	-	-	TRBJ2-3	CASRGVLGGDTQYF	TGCGCCAGCCGGGGTGTTTTAGGCGGAGATACGCAGTATTTT
TRBV12-5	-	TRBD1	TRBJ2-1	CASGLVPGGALGQFF	TGTGCTAGTGGTTTGGTACCAGGGGGCGCATTAGGGCAGTTCTTC
TRBV4-2	-	TRBD2	TRBJ2-1	CASSQGRGVSYNEQFF	TGTGCCAGCAGCCAAGGACGGGGGGTCTCCTACAATGAGCAGTTCTTC
TRBV11-2	medium-sized	TRBD2	TRBJ2-5	CASSLVPSGRMTQTQYF	TGTGCCAGCAGCTTAGTCCCTAGCGGGAGAATGACTCAGACCCAGTACTTC